The entry below describes one TCR beta chain. This specimen belongs to a study of blood T cell repertoires in COVID-19. Study-level information: Sites in the United States, Italy and Spain provided acute and convalescent COVID-19 samples. The cDNA or gDNA used as material had been derived from T cells, B-cell-depleted T cells, or PBMCs.

Germline V gives CDR1 MNHEY, CDR2 SVGAGI. Trimming took off 8 bases at V and 3 bases at J, with 14 bases between the two ends. The CDR3 is 13 residues long. Original methodology: Reference gene primer amplification yielded estimated nucleated cell counts. Clones were sequenced by immunoSEQ multiplex PCR, and TCRdb holds only the in-frame ones, with some missing. Clonal size and the V and J genes are those of that table, whereas D and trimming came from the DNA. This table holds approximately 250,000 clones, more than 75% found once. The receptor's source is a man in his forties or fifties with active or convalescent COVID-19. The source material was peripheral blood. The chain combines TRBV6-5 with TRBJ2-7, with D tentatively TRBD2 (5 bases). In DNA form, the CDR3 reads TGTGCCAGCTCTAGACTACCGAACTACGAGCAGTACTTC. Its translation: CASSRLPNYEQYF.